These 27 T cell receptor beta chains share one sample of origin, sequenced in a study of T cell clones after liver transplantation. Generated by immunoSEQ multiplex PCR, the TCRdb table keeps only in-frame clones and is missing some. The sample carries some 59,000 clones, 60% to 80% recorded once. Specimen: CD4+ T cells from blood, collected at the 22-month timepoint. These receptors were obtained from a human patient who received a liver transplant. Some T cells may be the graft donor's.

This chain joins TRBV4-2 and TRBJ2-7; 10 bases are shared with TRBD2. Per germline, CDR1 LGHNA and CDR2 YNFKEQ. After removal of 3 bases from V and 4 bases from J, the junction contained 15 bases not matched to a gene. This CDR3 is built from 18 residues. For the CDR3, the DNA is TGTGCCAGCAGCCACGCCGAGCGGGGGGGGCATTATATTTACGAGCAGTACTTC. It is translated as CASSHAERGGHYIYEQYF.

The chain employs TRBV7-8 and TRBJ1-1; D remains ambiguous. The CDR3 sequence is 12 residues long. Germline V gene data show CDR1 as SGHVS and CDR2 as FQNEAQ. Between the trimmed V and J ends, which lost 3 bases and 11 bases, there was a span of 13 bases. The CDR3 DNA reads as TGTGCCAGCAGCTTGCGCGACACACGGGCTTTCTTT. Its protein product is CASSLRDTRAFF.

The chain has TRBV7-8 and TRBJ2-7; 9 positions agree with TRBD1. J gave up 2 bases and V 0 bases, and 5 bases lay outside the gene matches. Germline values: CDR1 SGHVS, CDR2 FQNEAQ. The CDR3 is 16 residues long. This chain's CDR3 is CASSLAHRGRTYEQYF. CDR3 coding DNA: TGTGCCAGCAGCTTAGCCCACAGGGGGCGAACCTACGAGCAGTACTTC.

This clone was detected only once. The chain combines TRBV25-1 with TRBJ2-7; D gene ambiguous. Germline values: CDR1 MGHDK, CDR2 SYGVNS. V was clipped by 4 bases and J by 3 bases, with 7 bases between them. The CDR3 is 12 amino acids. CDR3 in DNA: TGTGCCAGCAGTGGGAGCAGCTACGAGCAGTACTTC. This codes for CASSGSSYEQYF.

The V and J genes are TRBV4-1 and TRBJ1-1; D unclear. This CDR3 is built from 16 residues. Germline lookup yields CDR1 MGHRA and CDR2 YSYEKL. The V and J ends lost 3 bases and 0 bases respectively, with 14 bases between them. The CDR3: CASSQISVVLNTEAFF. CDR3 DNA sequence: TGCGCCAGCAGCCAGATATCGGTCGTTTTGAACACTGAAGCTTTCTTT.

This clone was recorded only once. V gene TRBV18 combines with J gene TRBJ2-1; the D is unclear. V lost 2 bases to trimming and J lost 9 bases, with 5 bases between them. There are 11 residues in the CDR3. Germline-derived CDR1 and CDR2 are KGHSH and LQKENI. The CDR3 DNA follows: TGTGCCAGCTCACCAGAAGTTGAGCAGTTCTTC. Amino acids: CASSPEVEQFF. Filled out from reference TRBV18 and TRBJ2-1, the complete variable domain reads NAGVMQNPRHLVRRRGQEARLRCSPMKGHSHVYWYRQLPEEGLKFMVYLQKENIIDESGMPKERFSAEFPKEGPSILRIQQVVRGDSAAYFCASSPEVEQFFGPGTRLTVL.

The chain employs TRBV10-3 and TRBJ2-1, with 11 bases matching TRBD1. Germline V lookup: CDR1 ENHRY, CDR2 SYGVKD. V dropped 7 bases and J dropped 3; count of bases not matched to a gene: 11. The CDR3 extends over 17 amino acids. The CDR3 DNA sequence: TGTGCCATCACCGCCGGTGCCGGGACAGGGGGCTACAATGAGCAGTTCTTC. Its protein product is CAITAGAGTGGYNEQFF.

Ten or more counts support this clone. The V gene is TRBV28, the J gene TRBJ2-7, with TRBD1 matching 7 bases. The trim removed 4 bases at V and 0 bases at J, leaving 6 bases unmatched. The CDR3 has 15 residues. The germline gives CDR1 MDHEN, CDR2 SYDVKM. The CDR3 protein is CASSSGQLTSYEQYF. The CDR3 region has the DNA TGTGCCAGCAGTTCGGGACAGCTAACCTCCTACGAGCAGTACTTC.

The chain is built from TRBV11-2 and TRBJ1-2; no clear D. Germline lookup yields CDR1 SGHAT and CDR2 FQNNGV. V gave up 5 bases and J gave up 4 bases, with 17 bases separating them. This CDR3 comprises 15 residues. CDR3 in DNA: TGTGCCAGCAGCCCCCTTCGGGAAAGCAGCTATGGCTACACCTTC. Translation gives CASSPLRESSYGYTF.

This clone has more than one count but fewer than ten. V gene TRBV2 combines with J gene TRBJ2-7; tentatively, D is TRBD2 (5 bases). Germline CDR1 and CDR2: SNHLY and FYNNEI. CDR3 length equals 15 residues. The V end lost 6 bases, the J end lost 7 bases, and 22 bases lay between the germline ends. CDR3 loop: CASRAFAGVLTEQYF. The CDR3 nucleotides read TGTGCCAGCAGAGCCTTTGCGGGTGTGCTGACTGAGCAGTACTTC.

The J gene is TRBJ2-1, the V gene TRBV7-2; 8 nucleotides agree with TRBD1. The CDR3 length is 14 residues. V was pared by 1 base and J by 8 bases, with 4 bases of the junction left unmatched. The germline CDR1 and CDR2 sequences are SGHTA and FQGNSA. The CDR3 sequence is CASSLGDRGHEQFF. In DNA, the CDR3 is TGTGCCAGCAGCTTAGGCGACAGGGGACATGAGCAGTTCTTC.

This clone was seen only once. The chain is built from TRBV5-6 and TRBJ1-5; 8 bases match TRBD1. Germline values: CDR1 SGHDT, CDR2 YYEEEE. The CDR3 has 15 amino acids. V was clipped by 4 bases and J by 9 bases; unmatched bases: 12. In nucleotides, the CDR3 is TGTGCCAGCAGCATGAGATTTCAGGGGGCCGGGCCCCAGCATTTT. This translates into CASSMRFQGAGPQHF.

This rearrangement joins TRBV11-2 to TRBJ1-2, with no clear D. The CDR3 runs 15 residues. Germline CDR1 reads SGHAT; CDR2 reads FQNNGV. Trimming removed 5 bases at V and 5 bases at J, with 18 bases between. In DNA form, the CDR3 reads TGTGCCAGCAGCCCCCAGAGCGGCGGATATTATGGCTACACCTTC. Residues: CASSPQSGGYYGYTF.

This chain links TRBV7-9 with TRBJ2-5, with D hard to call. Germline-derived CDR1 and CDR2 are SEHNR and FQNEAQ (reference sequence). The CDR3 extends over 12 amino acids. Trimming removed 0 bases at V and 4 bases at J, with 3 bases between. The CDR3, as DNA: TGTGCCAGCAGCTTAGCCGGAGAGACCCAGTACTTC. Its protein product is CASSLAGETQYF.

Regarding this clone: Other DNA sequences from this sample encode an identical CDR3 as well. The rearrangement uses TRBV30 and TRBJ1-5; no clear D. V lost 3 bases to trimming and J lost 1 base, with 10 bases between them. CDR1 and CDR2 from the germline V gene are GTSNPN and SVGIG (reference sequence). The CDR3 consists of 14 residues. CDR3 in amino acids: CAWRAGESNQPQHF. CDR3 bases: TGTGCCTGGAGGGCCGGGGAGAGCAATCAGCCCCAGCATTTT. Complete variable domain (other parts from reference TRBV30 and TRBJ1-5): SQTIHQWPATLVQPVGSPLSLECTVEGTSNPNLYWYRQAAGRGLQLLFYSVGIGQISSEVPQNLSASRPQDRQFILSSKKLLLSDSGFYLCAWRAGESNQPQHFGDGTRLSIL.

This clone was observed a single time. The chain combines TRBV15 with TRBJ2-5; D not resolved. This CDR3 contains 18 residues. Trimming cost V 1 base and J 6 bases, with 24 bases left between them. The V gene's germline CDR1 is LNHNV and CDR2 YYDKDF (reference sequence). The CDR3 protein is CATSRVVLGLTPGQTQYF. CDR3 bases: TGTGCCACCAGCAGAGTCGTCCTAGGCCTCACACCCGGTCAGACCCAGTACTTC.

This clone turned up a few times. The chain joins TRBV2 to TRBJ1-2; D remains unclear. V lost 0 bases, J lost 8 bases, and 10 bases lay in between. The length of the CDR3 is 13 residues. Germline V gene sequence: CDR1 SNHLY, CDR2 FYNNEI. The CDR3 region has the DNA TGTGCCAGCAGTGAAGCGCAACTGAGGGGCTACACCTTC. Its translation: CASSEAQLRGYTF.

This sequence joins TRBV20-1 and TRBJ2-5; D remains ambiguous. CDR1 and CDR2 (germline): DFQATT, SNEGSKA (reference sequence). Trimming shortened V by 1 base and J by 3 bases, and 3 bases separated the two germline ends. The CDR3 has 11 residues. The CDR3 loop reads CSARGEETQYF. The CDR3 nucleotides read TGCAGTGCTAGAGGCGAAGAGACCCAGTACTTC.

This chain uses TRBV6-6 with TRBJ1-5, with TRBD1 matching over 7 bases. Losses at the gene ends were 6 bases for V and 2 bases for J; bases not matched to a gene: 4. Per germline, CDR1 MNHNY and CDR2 SVGAGI (reference sequence). The CDR3 spans 14 residues. CDR3 loop: CASSQGVGNQPQHF. CDR3 nucleotides: TGTGCCAGCAGCCAGGGGGTTGGCAATCAGCCCCAGCATTTT.

The chain employs TRBV7-2 and TRBJ1-5; D might be TRBD1 (6 bases). Germline-derived CDR1 and CDR2 are SGHTA and FQGNSA. The CDR3 length is 15 residues. V lost 1 base and J 3 bases, leaving 10 bases between the germline ends. The CDR3 loop reads CASSLGGLLNQPQHF. CDR3 coding DNA: TGTGCCAGCAGCTTAGGGGGGCTCCTCAATCAGCCCCAGCATTTT.

This chain joins TRBV9 and TRBJ2-2; D is uncertain. V lost 0 bases and J 0 bases, leaving 9 bases between the germline ends. Looked up from germline, CDR1 is SGDLS and CDR2 is YYNGEE. The CDR3 is 16 amino acids. The CDR3 loop reads CASSVAARANTGELFF. DNA of the CDR3: TGTGCCAGCAGCGTAGCCGCACGGGCGAACACCGGGGAGCTGTTTTTT.

This clone was counted a single time. The genes are TRBV2 and TRBJ2-5; 7 bases match TRBD1. The germline V gene has CDR1 SNHLY and CDR2 FYNNEI. The CDR3 runs to 15 residues. With V trimmed by 6 bases and J by 5 bases, 12 bases remained unmatched. The CDR3 spells CASRAQGLVEETQYF. CDR3 sequence (DNA): TGTGCCAGCAGAGCACAGGGGTTAGTGGAGGAGACCCAGTACTTC.

The CDR3 loop is CSVEEGRGRENIQYF. Here the CDR3 DNA reads TGCAGCGTTGAAGAGGGGCGGGGACGCGAAAACATTCAGTACTTC. The chain has TRBV29-1 and TRBJ2-4; possible D gene TRBD2, 6 bases. This CDR3 spans 15 amino acids. Deletions cut 0 bases from V and 5 bases from J, with 14 bases between. The germline V gene has CDR1 SQVTM and CDR2 ANQGSEA.

The CDR3 sequence: CASRGTTGVNEKLFF. Written as DNA, the CDR3 is TGTGCCAGCAGGGGGACGACAGGGGTTAATGAAAAACTGTTTTTT. The chain recombines TRBV2 with TRBJ1-4; the match to TRBD1 covers 8 bases. Germline V CDR1 and CDR2: SNHLY, FYNNEI. The CDR3 runs to 15 residues. V was pared by 6 bases and J by 4 bases, with 7 bases of the junction left unmatched. Combining the CDR3 with reference TRBV2 and TRBJ1-4 gives the whole variable domain EPEVTQTPSHQVTQMGQEVILRCVPISNHLYFYWYRQILGQKVEFLVSFYNNEISEKSEIFDDQFSVERPDGSNFTLKIRSTKLEDSAMYFCASRGTTGVNEKLFFGSGTQLSVL.

This chain uses TRBV30 with TRBJ2-7; 9 nucleotides line up with TRBD1. There are 15 residues in the CDR3. Trimming at V came to 0 bases and at J to 0 bases, leaving 3 bases not matched to a gene. CDR1 and CDR2 from the germline V gene are GTSNPN and SVGIG (reference sequence). CDR3 bases: TGTGCCTGGAGTGTACTGGACAGGGGCTCCTACGAGCAGTACTTC. Its translation is CAWSVLDRGSYEQYF.

This rearrangement joins TRBV6-1 to TRBJ1-1; D uncertain. The CDR3 runs 14 residues. From germline, CDR1 is MNHNS and CDR2 SASEGT. Trimming shortened V by 1 base and J by 6 bases, and 12 bases separated the two germline ends. The CDR3 sequence is CASSEGTIGPEAFF. DNA for the CDR3: TGTGCCAGCAGTGAAGGAACGATAGGACCTGAAGCTTTCTTT.

The J gene is TRBJ2-3, the V gene TRBV4-2; the D gene could be TRBD1 or TRBD2 (6 bases each). Germline CDR1 reads LGHNA; CDR2 reads YNFKEQ. This CDR3 has 17 residues. V was pared by 1 base and J by 4 bases, with 18 bases between. CDR3 in DNA: TGTGCCAGCAGCCAAGCAATAGGGGGGAACCCCGCAGATACGCAGTATTTT. Amino acids: CASSQAIGGNPADTQYF.